This T cell receptor beta chain stems from a study of cytomegalovirus exposure and HLA in healthy donors. In the study overall: Membership in the Caucasian-associated ancestry cluster was found for around four fifths of approximately 380 genotyped donors.

Amplification used 60 Vbeta primers and 13 Jbeta primers. TCRdb's copy holds only in-frame clones and misses some; the assay was immunoSEQ multiplex PCR. This sample yields about 200,000 clones, of which approximately 70% are seen a single time; roughly 1.9% belongs to the top ten. Germline CDR1 reads MNHEY; CDR2 reads SMNVEV (reference sequence). The CDR3 covers 12 residues. V shed 5 bases and J 9 bases; nucleotides not matched to a gene: 4. Overall study findings and caveats: A later analysis associated 16,951 TCR beta sequences with HLA alleles at a 0.05 false discovery rate. A later analysis found most CMV-associated TCR beta chains apparently HLA-restricted. TCR association rates varied by HLA locus in a later analysis, with DRB1 highest and HLA-C lowest.

With respect to this clone: Its specificity is not known.

The chain combines TRBV27 with TRBJ2-7; 10 bases fit TRBD1. Sequenced material: PBMCs. The receptor's source is a woman under 40 in good health and CMV-seronegative. The CDR3 coding sequence is TGTGCCAGCAGTCACGGGACAGGGGTGCAGTACTTC. Translating gives CASSHGTGVQYF.